The T cell receptor beta chain under discussion was sequenced for a study of vaccination effects on CD4 cells after COVID-19. Pools of viral peptides were used by the ViraFEST assay to expand antigen-specific CD4+ T cells ahead of sequencing. The culture ran for under eleven days, and then CD4+ T cells were isolated. Subjects were given two BNT162b2 or mRNA-1273 vaccine doses. Turning to this clone: Its matching antigen is unknown.

Study-level results: Few convalescent patients were studied, and early post-infection samples were lacking.

TCRdb's table, derived via immunoSEQ multiplex PCR, lists solely in-frame clones and lacks some. The table has 80,000 to 95,000 clones, over 75% seen once. V lost 3 bases and J lost 5, with 12 bases in between. This CDR3 has 14 amino acids. Germline V gene sequence: CDR1 LGHNA, CDR2 YSLEER. The chain is built from TRBV4-3 and TRBJ2-3, with D possibly being TRBD1 (5 bases). The sequenced sample was CD4+ T cells from PBMCs cultured with HCoV-OC43 spike peptides, obtained after COVID-19 vaccination. Subset reported: HCoV-OC43 spike overlapping peptide pool stimulation. The sequence came from a human donor who received a COVID-19 vaccine. CDR3 sequence: CASSQQGERDTQYF. DNA of the CDR3: TGCGCCAGCAGCCAGCAGGGTGAGAGAGATACGCAGTATTTT.